A single sample gave rise to the 24 T cell receptor beta chains below, sequenced in a study of T cell responses to AZD1222 COVID-19 vaccine (dated by TCRdb to about 2021). The time point label of this sample denotes: baseline before first vaccination. The treatment or condition label for this specimen denotes: meningococcal conjugate vaccine given as trial control. To prepare the library, the immunoSEQ multiplex PCR assay was applied. TCRdb took over this immuneACCESS table, retaining in-frame rearrangements with V and J assigned. Such tables are incomplete; in checked studies, under half of the missing clones stem from an unresolved V gene, and the remainder is unexplained. In all, the sample holds 200,000 or so clones, and more than 75% of those were seen once. The ten most abundant clones make up about 3% of the sample. This material consisted of peripheral blood, taken on day 0 of MenACWY control vaccination. Receptors originate from an adult in good health.

The chain has TRBV6-5 and TRBJ2-7, with D possibly matching TRBD2 (5 bases). Germline CDR1 and CDR2: MNHEY and SVGAGI. This CDR3 spans 12 amino acids. V was cut by 6 bases and J by 2 bases, with 8 bases left in between. The DNA for the CDR3 is TGTGCCAGCAGAGGAGGTCCCTACGAGCAGTACTTC. Residues: CASRGGPYEQYF.

Note on this clone: This sample also contains other DNA sequences that code for the same CDR3. The chain employs TRBV5-1 and TRBJ2-2; D gene uncertain. Per the germline V gene, CDR1 is SGHRS and CDR2 is YFSETQ. The CDR3 length is 12 residues. Trimming left V 4 bases short and J 5 bases short, with 6 bases between. CDR3 protein: CASSPDTGELFF. DNA for the CDR3: TGCGCCAGCAGCCCTGATACCGGGGAGCTGTTTTTT. Full variable domain (missing parts from reference TRBV5-1 and TRBJ2-2): KAGVTQTPRYLIKTRGQQVTLSCSPISGHRSVSWYQQTPGQGLQFLFEYFSETQRNKGNFPGRFSGRQFSNSRSEMNVSTLELGDSALYLCASSPDTGELFFGEGSRLTVL.

The V and J genes are TRBV6-2 or TRBV6-3 and TRBJ1-2; no reliable D call. Deletions cut 6 bases from V and 8 bases from J, with 16 bases between. This CDR3 contains 13 residues. Germline CDR1 reads MNHEY; CDR2 reads SVGEGT. Here the CDR3 DNA reads TGTGCCAGCAGACCTACGGGTATGGGAGGCTACACCTTC. Amino acids: CASRPTGMGGYTF.

This clone came up once. The V gene is TRBV7-8, the J gene TRBJ2-6; D call uncertain. This CDR3 spans 18 amino acids. The germline V gene has CDR1 SGHVS and CDR2 FQNEAQ. V shed 5 bases and J shed 2 bases, with 19 bases lying between them. CDR3 sequence: CASSPSPAGFAGANVLTF. DNA of the CDR3: TGTGCCAGCAGCCCCTCCCCCGCTGGATTCGCTGGGGCCAACGTCCTGACTTTC.

This sequence joins TRBV6-1 and TRBJ2-6; D not resolved. Germline V gene lookup returns CDR1 MNHNS and CDR2 SASEGT. The CDR3 covers 14 residues. V gave up 3 bases and J gave up 2 bases, with 5 bases separating them. The CDR3 DNA is TGTGCCAGCAGTGACAGGCCTGGGGCCAACGTCCTGACTTTC. This codes for CASSDRPGANVLTF.

The genes are TRBV7-8 and TRBJ1-1; unclear D gene. The CDR3 extends over 14 amino acids. Per germline, CDR1 SGHVS and CDR2 FQNEAQ. The V gene lost 5 bases and the J gene lost 1 base, with 11 bases spanning the gap. The CDR3: CASSRSEANTEAFF. The CDR3 DNA is TGTGCCAGCAGCCGGTCAGAGGCGAACACTGAAGCTTTCTTT.

The chain is built from TRBV3-1 (or the pseudogene TRBV3-2) and TRBJ1-1, with 9 bases that match TRBD1. Trimming at V came to 0 bases and at J to 0 bases, leaving 5 bases not matched to a gene. The CDR3 loop spans 17 amino acids. Germline V gene data show CDR1 as LGHDT and CDR2 as YNNKEL (reference sequence). CDR3 amino acids: CASSQDLQGAVNTEAFF. Written as DNA, the CDR3 is TGTGCCAGCAGCCAAGATTTACAGGGGGCTGTGAACACTGAAGCTTTCTTT.

This chain joins TRBV5-6 and TRBJ2-7; 7 bases are a match to TRBD1. The CDR3 is 15 residues long. V dropped 3 bases and J dropped 0; count of bases not matched to a gene: 6. Germline CDR1 reads SGHDT; CDR2 reads YYEEEE. DNA of the CDR3: TGTGCCAGCAGCTCCCCGACAGGGAGCTCCTACGAGCAGTACTTC. This encodes CASSSPTGSSYEQYF.

The chain combines TRBV28 with TRBJ2-1; 10 positions agree with TRBD2. Germline V gives CDR1 MDHEN, CDR2 SYDVKM. V was pared by 4 bases and J by 0 bases, with 0 bases of the junction left unmatched. The CDR3 is 15 amino acids. The CDR3 nucleotides read TGTGCCAGCAGTTCTAGCGGGAGCTCCTACAATGAGCAGTTCTTC. Translating gives CASSSSGSSYNEQFF.

The chain employs TRBV29-1 and TRBJ2-1; D ambiguous. This CDR3 is built from 13 residues. Between the trimmed V and J ends, which lost 3 bases and 4 bases, there was a span of 10 bases. In germline, CDR1 is SQVTM, CDR2 ANQGSEA. CDR3 sequence reads: CSVDVLQYNEQFF. The CDR3 nucleotides are TGCAGCGTTGATGTGTTACAGTACAATGAGCAGTTCTTC.

The chain is built from TRBV2 and TRBJ2-7; 8 bases line up with TRBD1. The CDR3 has 13 amino acids. Per germline, CDR1 SNHLY and CDR2 FYNNEI. Trimming removed 5 bases from V and 6 bases from J; junction bases left unmatched: 6. CDR3 DNA sequence: TGTGCCAGCAGTATTCAACAGGGGGGCGAGCAGTACTTC. Amino acids: CASSIQQGGEQYF.

The chain carries TRBV16 and TRBJ2-7; D call uncertain. Per the germline V gene, CDR1 is KGHSY and CDR2 is FQNENV. This CDR3 is 13 amino acids long. Trimming removed 3 bases at V and 2 bases at J, with 8 bases between. The DNA of the CDR3 is TGTGCCAGCAGCCAGGGCCGAACCTACGAGCAGTACTTC. It specifies CASSQGRTYEQYF. The full variable domain, its missing parts supplied by reference TRBV16 and TRBJ2-7, is GEEVAQTPKHLVRGEGQKAKLYCAPIKGHSYVFWYQQVLKNEFKFLISFQNENVFDETGMPKERFSAKCLPNSPCSLEIQATKLEDSAVYFCASSQGRTYEQYFGPGTRLTVT.

The chain has TRBV7-6 and TRBJ1-3, with 7 bases fitting TRBD1. This CDR3 is built from 17 residues. V lost 0 bases and J lost 2; bases outside the gene matches: 7. Germline CDR1 reads SGHVS; CDR2 reads FNYEAQ. The DNA for the CDR3 is TGTGCCAGCAGCTTAGCGGTTGGAGGGGGCACTGGAAACACCATATATTTT. Translation gives CASSLAVGGGTGNTIYF. Full variable domain (rest looked up from reference TRBV7-6 and TRBJ1-3): GAGVSQSPRYKVTKRGQDVALRCDPISGHVSLYWYRQALGQGPEFLTYFNYEAQQDKSGLPNDRFSAERPEGSISTLTIQRTEQRDSAMYRCASSLAVGGGTGNTIYFGEGSWLTVV.

V usage is TRBV21-1 and J usage is TRBJ2-5; the table gives TRBD1 as D, unverified against the DNA. TRBV21-1 is flagged as a pseudogene. There are 15 residues in the CDR3. The CDR3 DNA sequence: TGTGCCACCCCCGGTGGCAGGGGGTTCCAAGAGACCCAGTACTTC. It specifies CATPGGRGFQETQYF.

The chain recombines TRBV5-1 with TRBJ2-5, with 7 bases matching TRBD1. Trimming at V came to 3 bases and at J to 7 bases, leaving 9 bases not matched to a gene. CDR1 and CDR2 from the germline V gene are SGHRS and YFSETQ. CDR3 size: 14 residues. Here the CDR3 reads CASSSGQPAWTQYF. The CDR3 nucleotides read TGCGCCAGCAGCTCGGGACAGCCTGCCTGGACCCAGTACTTC. Full variable domain (remainder filled in from reference TRBV5-1 and TRBJ2-5): KAGVTQTPRYLIKTRGQQVTLSCSPISGHRSVSWYQQTPGQGLQFLFEYFSETQRNKGNFPGRFSGRQFSNSRSEMNVSTLELGDSALYLCASSSGQPAWTQYFGPGTRLLVL.

CDR3 nucleotide sequence: TGCGCCAGCAGCCCGGGACAGGGGGCGCCCCTATCCTACGAGCAGTACTTC. This gives the protein CASSPGQGAPLSYEQYF. The genes are TRBV5-1 and TRBJ2-7; 12 bases fit TRBD1. Trimming at V came to 4 bases and at J to 1 base, leaving 9 bases not matched to a gene. CDR3 length: 17 amino acids. Germline CDR1 and CDR2: SGHRS and YFSETQ.

This chain joins TRBV6-5 and TRBJ2-2; D not certain. V lost 2 bases and J 6 bases, leaving 10 bases between the germline ends. CDR3 length equals 14 residues. Germline V lookup: CDR1 MNHEY, CDR2 SVGAGI. The CDR3 sequence: CASSYLHLSGELFF. CDR3 DNA: TGTGCCAGCAGTTACCTACATCTATCCGGGGAGCTGTTTTTT.

The chain employs TRBV5-4 and TRBJ1-2; 9 bases fit TRBD1. J was trimmed by 3 bases and V by 2 bases; bases with no gene match: 2. The germline V gene encodes CDR1 SGHNT and CDR2 YYREEE (reference sequence). The CDR3 covers 14 residues. Here the CDR3 DNA reads TGTGCCAGCAGCTTCGGGGACAGGGACTATGGCTACACCTTC. Translating gives CASSFGDRDYGYTF.

The rearrangement links TRBV9 to TRBJ2-1; D remains ambiguous. V dropped 3 bases and J dropped 6 bases, with 7 bases sitting between them. CDR3 length equals 12 residues. Germline CDR1 reads SGDLS; CDR2 reads YYNGEE. CDR3 in amino acids: CASSEVGNEQFF. CDR3 nucleotides: TGTGCCAGCAGCGAGGTTGGCAATGAGCAGTTCTTC.

This chain connects TRBV6-1 to TRBJ1-2; TRBD1 might be the D (5 bases). Germline-derived CDR1 and CDR2 are MNHNS and SASEGT. The V and J ends lost 3 bases and 4 bases respectively, with 15 bases between them. The CDR3 is made up of 15 amino acids. CDR3 amino acids: CASSEGRGFSYGYTF. CDR3 nucleotides: TGTGCCAGCAGTGAGGGGAGGGGATTTAGCTATGGCTACACCTTC.

The chain employs TRBV27 and TRBJ2-2; D is perhaps TRBD1 (5 bases). This CDR3 is built from 14 residues. Germline-derived CDR1 and CDR2 are MNHEY and SMNVEV (reference sequence). The V end was cut by 6 bases, the J end by 1 base, with 9 bases between. The CDR3 loop reads CASRRGLNTGELFF. In DNA form, the CDR3 reads TGTGCCAGCAGAAGGGGCCTGAACACCGGGGAGCTGTTTTTT.

The rearrangement links TRBV29-1 to TRBJ2-1; the D call may be TRBD1 or TRBD2 (5 bases each). CDR1 SQVTM and CDR2 ANQGSEA come from the germline V gene. CDR3 length: 12 residues. Trimming left V 7 bases short and J 6 bases short, with 13 bases between. CDR3: CSGSEGRNEQFF. DNA for the CDR3: TGCAGCGGGAGTGAGGGGCGCAATGAGCAGTTCTTC.

The genes are TRBV7-9 and TRBJ2-2; 8 bases align to TRBD2. Germline values: CDR1 SEHNR, CDR2 FQNEAQ (reference sequence). V shed 1 base and J 3 bases; nucleotides not matched to a gene: 7. This CDR3 is 17 amino acids long. The CDR3 sequence is CASSLGALAGDTGELFF. As DNA, the CDR3 is TGTGCCAGCAGCTTAGGGGCCCTAGCGGGTGACACCGGGGAGCTGTTTTTT.

V usage is TRBV5-1 and J usage is TRBJ1-1; TRBD1 agrees at 7 bases. Germline V gives CDR1 SGHRS, CDR2 YFSETQ. The CDR3 covers 15 residues. The junction had 11 bases not matched to a gene; V was cut back by 4 bases and J by 5 bases. The CDR3 sequence is CASSVQGLPGTEAFF. In nucleotides, the CDR3 is TGCGCCAGCAGCGTACAGGGGCTCCCCGGTACTGAAGCTTTCTTT. The complete variable domain, with remaining parts taken from reference TRBV5-1 and TRBJ1-1, reads KAGVTQTPRYLIKTRGQQVTLSCSPISGHRSVSWYQQTPGQGLQFLFEYFSETQRNKGNFPGRFSGRQFSNSRSEMNVSTLELGDSALYLCASSVQGLPGTEAFFGQGTRLTVV.